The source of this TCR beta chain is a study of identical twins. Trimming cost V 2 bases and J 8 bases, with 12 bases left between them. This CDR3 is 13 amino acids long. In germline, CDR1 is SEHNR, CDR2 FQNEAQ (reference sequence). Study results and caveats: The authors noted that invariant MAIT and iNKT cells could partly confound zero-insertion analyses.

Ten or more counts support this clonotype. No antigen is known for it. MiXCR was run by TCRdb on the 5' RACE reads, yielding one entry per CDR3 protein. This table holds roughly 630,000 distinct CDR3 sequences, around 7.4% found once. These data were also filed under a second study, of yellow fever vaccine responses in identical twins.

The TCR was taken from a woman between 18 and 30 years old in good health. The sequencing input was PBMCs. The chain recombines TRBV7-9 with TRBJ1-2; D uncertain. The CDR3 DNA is TGTGCCAGCAGCTTATCCTCCCACGGCGGCTACACCTTC. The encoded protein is CASSLSSHGGYTF.